The 22 T cell receptor beta chains listed next were all sequenced from one sample in a study of early T cells in non-severe SARS-CoV-2 infection. Via MiXCR, TCRdb re-called the 5' RACE reads, giving one row per CDR3 protein. The sample includes about 66,000 distinct CDR3 sequences, 9.1% seen only once; the top ten take more than 2.5%. The sample consisted of whole blood. Every receptor here comes from an adult who was a healthcare worker with PCR-confirmed SARS-CoV-2 infection or an uninfected control (not recorded which).

At least ten counts were recorded for this clonotype. The gene calls are TRBV20-1 and TRBJ2-4; TRBD2 matches at 10 bases. Trimming took 6 bases from V and 6 from J; bases not matched to a gene: 5. The germline CDR1 and CDR2 sequences are DFQATT and SNEGSKA (reference sequence). The CDR3 totals 13 residues. The CDR3 reads CSAVSGRGNIQYF. CDR3 DNA: TGCAGTGCCGTCAGCGGGAGGGGAAACATTCAGTACTTC.

The chain carries TRBV11-1 and TRBJ1-2, with D possibly being TRBD1 (6 bases). Per the germline V gene, CDR1 is SGHAT and CDR2 is FQDESV (reference sequence). The CDR3 runs 15 residues. V shed 1 base and J shed 4 bases, with 13 bases lying between them. This chain's CDR3 is CASSLGPGHTYGYTF. In nucleotides, the CDR3 is TGTGCCAGCAGCTTAGGCCCGGGACACACCTATGGCTACACCTTC.

The chain joins TRBV28 to TRBJ2-3; D not certain. The germline V gene has CDR1 MDHEN and CDR2 SYDVKM. CDR3 size: 14 residues. V lost 5 bases to trimming and J lost 3 bases, with 12 bases between them. DNA for the CDR3: TGTGCCAGCAGTCCACCCTATTGGACAGATACGCAGTATTTT. It codes for CASSPPYWTDTQYF.

This chain uses TRBV7-2 with TRBJ1-2; D may be TRBD1 (5 bases). The V gene lost 5 bases and the J gene lost 7 bases, with 17 bases spanning the gap. Germline CDR1 reads SGHTA; CDR2 reads FQGNSA. The CDR3 has 14 amino acids. The CDR3 loop reads CASSQIRGFGGYTF. CDR3 bases: TGTGCCAGCAGCCAAATTAGGGGTTTTGGTGGCTACACCTTC.

The V gene is TRBV5-1, the J gene TRBJ2-2; 13 bases line up with TRBD2. Germline values: CDR1 SGHRS, CDR2 YFSETQ. CDR3 length equals 15 residues. The J segment lost 6 bases and the V segment lost 7 bases, leaving 6 bases of the junction unmatched. In nucleotides, the CDR3 is TGCGCCAGCGGACTAGCGGGAGATTGGGCCGGGGAGCTGTTTTTT. Amino acid sequence: CASGLAGDWAGELFF.

The chain carries TRBV7-9 and TRBJ2-5, with 7 bases lining up with TRBD1. V was clipped by 5 bases and J by 1 base; unmatched bases: 4. The germline V gene encodes CDR1 SEHNR and CDR2 FQNEAQ (reference sequence). The CDR3 is made up of 14 amino acids. The CDR3 loop is CASSENRGQETQYF. CDR3 nucleotide sequence: TGTGCCAGCAGCGAAAACAGGGGCCAAGAGACCCAGTACTTC.

Many counts were recorded for this clonotype. This rearrangement joins TRBV3-1 to TRBJ2-7; D might be TRBD1 (6 bases). The V end lost 1 base, the J end lost 6 bases, and 10 bases lay between the germline ends. This CDR3 contains 13 residues. Germline V lookup: CDR1 LGHDT, CDR2 YNNKEL (reference sequence). The CDR3 spells CASSQGDNLEQYF. Here the CDR3 DNA reads TGTGCCAGCAGCCAAGGGGACAACCTCGAGCAGTACTTC.

V and J are TRBV5-1 and TRBJ2-2; D is possibly TRBD2 (5 bases). The CDR3 runs 14 residues. V was clipped by 7 bases and J by 0 bases, with 10 bases between them. The V gene's germline CDR1 is SGHRS and CDR2 YFSETQ. CDR3 sequence reads: CASESGSNTGELFF. The CDR3 DNA sequence: TGCGCCAGCGAGAGCGGTTCGAACACCGGGGAGCTGTTTTTT. The full variable domain, with the rest looked up from reference TRBV5-1 and TRBJ2-2, is KAGVTQTPRYLIKTRGQQVTLSCSPISGHRSVSWYQQTPGQGLQFLFEYFSETQRNKGNFPGRFSGRQFSNSRSEMNVSTLELGDSALYLCASESGSNTGELFFGEGSRLTVL.

There are many counts of this clonotype. The genes are TRBV20-1 and TRBJ2-7, with 14 bases lining up with TRBD2. The J segment lost 0 bases and the V segment lost 4 bases, leaving 2 bases of the junction unmatched. The CDR3 is made up of 15 amino acids. Germline V gene sequence: CDR1 DFQATT, CDR2 SNEGSKA (reference sequence). CDR3 amino acids: CSAKGTSGSSYEQYF. CDR3 nucleotide sequence: TGCAGTGCTAAGGGGACTAGCGGGAGCTCCTACGAGCAGTACTTC.

This clonotype occurred many times. The genes are TRBV7-9 and TRBJ2-3; TRBD2 matches 7 bases. Germline lookup yields CDR1 SEHNR and CDR2 FQNEAQ (reference sequence). J gave up 9 bases and V 5 bases, and 17 bases lay outside the gene matches. The CDR3 loop spans 16 amino acids. The CDR3 sequence: CASSRSAGLTSWTQYF. The CDR3 nucleotides read TGTGCCAGCAGCCGGTCAGCGGGACTTACTTCTTGGACGCAGTATTTT.

This clonotype was counted between two and nine times. The J gene is TRBJ2-5, the V gene TRBV12-3 or TRBV12-4; D not certain. The CDR3 runs 13 residues. V was clipped by 5 bases and J by 4 bases, with 11 bases between them. The CDR3 DNA sequence: TGTGCCAGCAGTCGACAAGCGTTAGAGACCCAGTACTTC. Translated, it gives CASSRQALETQYF.

At least ten counts were recorded for this clonotype. The chain couples TRBV29-1 to TRBJ1-1; no firm D call. V was cut by 2 bases and J by 4 bases, with 5 bases left in between. Germline V gene lookup returns CDR1 SQVTM and CDR2 ANQGSEA. The CDR3 is 11 residues long. CDR3 DNA: TGCAGCGTTGAACGAAGCACTGAAGCTTTCTTT. Its protein is CSVERSTEAFF.

The chain is built from TRBV10-3 and TRBJ2-7; 11 nucleotides align to TRBD2. The V gene's germline CDR1 is ENHRY and CDR2 SYGVKD. The CDR3 length is 14 residues. Germline trimming cut 11 bases from V and 3 bases from J; bases unmatched to any gene: 9. CDR3 in amino acids: CAAGTGTSGYEQYF. As DNA, the CDR3 is TGTGCCGCGGGAACCGGGACTAGCGGCTACGAGCAGTACTTC.

By share of the sample, this clonotype is medium-sized. In DNA form, the CDR3 reads TGTGTCACAGGGCTAGCGGGAGCCGGGGAGCTGTTTTTT. Translating it yields CVTGLAGAGELFF. The chain has TRBV7-9 and TRBJ2-2; TRBD2 matches 10 bases. CDR1 is SEHNR and CDR2 is FQNEAQ in the germline V gene (reference sequence). The CDR3 has 13 amino acids.

This clonotype was detected many times. The chain has TRBV12-3 or TRBV12-4 and TRBJ2-7; unclear D gene. V was cut by 1 base and J by 12 bases, with 10 bases left in between. This CDR3 spans 11 amino acids. This chain's CDR3 is CASSLGASWYF. In DNA, the CDR3 is TGTGCCAGCAGTTTAGGGGCTAGTTGGTACTTC.

This clonotype turned up a few times. The chain joins TRBV10-3 to TRBJ1-2, with 7 bases lining up with TRBD1. The CDR3 covers 13 residues. Germline assignment: CDR1 ENHRY and CDR2 SYGVKD. With V trimmed by 8 bases and J by 7 bases, 10 bases remained unmatched. CDR3 sequence: CAISSGAGGGYTF. As DNA, the CDR3 is TGTGCCATCTCCTCGGGTGCAGGGGGTGGCTACACCTTC.

Many counts were recorded for this clonotype. V usage is TRBV20-1 and J usage is TRBJ1-4; D not resolved. V lost 3 bases and J lost 5, with 13 bases in between. Germline CDR1 is DFQATT and CDR2 is SNEGSKA (reference sequence). This CDR3 comprises 14 residues. In DNA, the CDR3 is TGCAGTGCTAGGAGATCCGGTGGGAATGAAAAACTGTTTTTT. The encoded protein is CSARRSGGNEKLFF.

This clonotype was counted ten times or more. This chain connects TRBV3-1 to TRBJ2-5; weak D call: TRBD2 (6 bases). Germline V gene sequence: CDR1 LGHDT, CDR2 YNNKEL (reference sequence). This CDR3 region has 13 residues. V was pared by 4 bases and J by 7 bases, with 13 bases between. CDR3 nucleotides: TGTGCCAGCAGCCCGACTAGAGGAGTGACCCAGTACTTC. It encodes CASSPTRGVTQYF.

In this sample, this clonotype turned up a few times. J is TRBJ2-3 and V is TRBV7-2; D gene ambiguous. Trimming left V 1 base short and J 0 bases short, with 11 bases between. There are 16 residues in the CDR3. The germline gives CDR1 SGHTA, CDR2 FQGNSA. CDR3 DNA: TGTGCCAGCAGCTTAGAGACTTACTATAGCACAGATACGCAGTATTTT. Protein sequence: CASSLETYYSTDTQYF.

V gene TRBV30 combines with J gene TRBJ2-1, with D hard to call. Germline V CDR1 and CDR2: GTSNPN, SVGIG (reference sequence). The CDR3 runs to 13 residues. Trimming took 4 bases from V and 1 from J, leaving 8 bases between them. The CDR3 DNA follows: TGTGCCTGGACAGTCCCATCCTACAATGAGCAGTTCTTC. It yields the protein CAWTVPSYNEQFF.

As DNA, the CDR3 is TGTGCCAGCAGTTCGGTGAACCGATACTACGAGCAGTACTTC. This gives the protein CASSSVNRYYEQYF. The rearrangement joins TRBV27 to TRBJ2-7, with D uncertain. Germline V CDR1 and CDR2: MNHEY, SMNVEV (reference sequence). This CDR3 has 14 residues. V was trimmed by 4 bases and J by 3 bases, leaving 13 bases between them.

This clonotype was recorded a few times. The V gene is TRBV7-8, the J gene TRBJ1-1; D is perhaps TRBD1 (5 bases). The germline V gene encodes CDR1 SGHVS and CDR2 FQNEAQ. V was trimmed by 5 bases and J by 6 bases, leaving 16 bases between them. The CDR3 is 14 amino acids. This CDR3 is CASSGRVLTAEAFF. The CDR3 region has the DNA TGTGCCAGCAGCGGGCGAGTTCTGACAGCTGAAGCTTTCTTT.